This TCR beta chain was sequenced during a study of blood T cells in healthy people across ages. Study conclusions and caveats: In long-lived donors, naive CD4+ cell counts and diversity exceeded those of aged donors. Naive T cell percentage by flow cytometry tracked strongly with beta diversity.

The CDR3 has 14 amino acids. The V end lost 5 bases, the J end lost 5 bases, and 16 bases lay between the germline ends. This clonotype has a handful of counts. No antigen is known for it. A second PCR, run for about 7 to 11 cycles, used a sample-barcoded 5' primer plus a J-beta primer mix. Every sample returned 2.5 million or more CDR3-containing paired-end reads. One entry per CDR3 protein, called by TCRdb with MiXCR from the 5' RACE reads. The table has roughly 1.5 million distinct CDR3 sequences, approximately 42% seen once. The sequencing sample was made of blood. The V call is TRBV12-3 or TRBV12-4, the J call TRBJ2-7, with unresolved D. The receptor comes from a woman in her late teens or twenties in good health. CDR3 in DNA: TGTGCCAGCAGTCCAACGATTTATCTCCACGAGCAGTACTTC. Encoded protein: CASSPTIYLHEQYF.